Described below is a single T cell receptor (beta chain) sequence and its context. With 6 bases removed from V and 8 bases from J, the gap between germline ends came to 8 bases. Germline V lookup: CDR1 MNHNS, CDR2 SASEGT. There are 11 residues in the CDR3. These data are taken from a study of neoadjuvant anti-PD-1 for oral cavity cancer. On the study more broadly: Patients mostly received three to four biweekly nivolumab doses at 3 mg/kg before surgery.

The time point is: after neoadjuvant nivolumab, at surgical resection. Clones were read by immunoSEQ multiplex PCR, and TCRdb kept only the in-frame ones, dropping some. The sample records tens of thousands of clones, 38% being singletons. The chain uses TRBV6-1 and TRBJ1-5, with D hard to call. The sequence was collected from a person between 40 and 85 years old with oral cavity squamous cell carcinoma. The sequences come from tumor tissue, collected after nivolumab (anti-PD-1) treatment. The CDR3 DNA reads TGTGCCAGCAGGGCCTATGAGCCCCAGCATTTT. This sequence encodes CASRAYEPQHF.